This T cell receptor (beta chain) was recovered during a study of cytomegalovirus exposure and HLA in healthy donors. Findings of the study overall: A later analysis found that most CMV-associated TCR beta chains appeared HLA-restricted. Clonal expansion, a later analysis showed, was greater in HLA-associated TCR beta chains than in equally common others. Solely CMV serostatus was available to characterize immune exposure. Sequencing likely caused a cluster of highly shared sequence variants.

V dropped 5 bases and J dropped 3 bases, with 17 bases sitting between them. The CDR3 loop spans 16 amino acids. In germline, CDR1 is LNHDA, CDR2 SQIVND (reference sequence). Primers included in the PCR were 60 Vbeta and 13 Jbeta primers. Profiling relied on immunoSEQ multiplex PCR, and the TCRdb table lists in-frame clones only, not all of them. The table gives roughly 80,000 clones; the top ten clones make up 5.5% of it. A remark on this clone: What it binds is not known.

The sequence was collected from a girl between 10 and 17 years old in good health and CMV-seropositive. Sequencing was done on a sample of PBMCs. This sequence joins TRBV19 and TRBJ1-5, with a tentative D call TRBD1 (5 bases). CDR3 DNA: TGTGCCAGTAGTCTGCTTCGGACGGGGGTCAATCAGCCCCAGCATTTT. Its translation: CASSLLRTGVNQPQHF.